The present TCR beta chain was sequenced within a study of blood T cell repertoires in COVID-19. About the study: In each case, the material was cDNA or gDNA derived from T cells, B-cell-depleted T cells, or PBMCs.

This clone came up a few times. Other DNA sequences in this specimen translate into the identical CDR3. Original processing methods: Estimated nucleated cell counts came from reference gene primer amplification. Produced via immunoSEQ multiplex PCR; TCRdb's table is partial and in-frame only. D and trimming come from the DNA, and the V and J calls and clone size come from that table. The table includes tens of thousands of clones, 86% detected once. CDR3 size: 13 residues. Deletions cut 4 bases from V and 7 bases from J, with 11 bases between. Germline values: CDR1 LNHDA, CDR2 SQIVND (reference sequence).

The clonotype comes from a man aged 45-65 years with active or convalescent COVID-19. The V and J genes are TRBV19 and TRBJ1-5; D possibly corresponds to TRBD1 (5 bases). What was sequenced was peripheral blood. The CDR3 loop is CASSRSGEQPQHF. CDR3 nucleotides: TGTGCCAGTAGTAGGTCGGGGGAACAGCCCCAGCATTTT.